This T cell receptor (beta chain) emerged from a study of cytomegalovirus exposure and HLA in healthy donors. PCR amplification relied on 60 Vbeta primers (plus 13 Jbeta primers). Sequenced by immunoSEQ multiplex PCR; TCRdb stores in-frame clones only, minus some. The sample has about 130,000 clones, 75% seen once. This clone was observed once. Trimming removed 3 bases at V and 8 bases at J, with 16 bases between. CDR1 is GTSNPN and CDR2 is SVGIG in the germline V gene (reference sequence). The CDR3 runs to 14 residues. This sequence joins TRBV30 and TRBJ1-4; D is perhaps TRBD1 (6 bases). Source material: PBMCs. The clonotype was recovered from a man aged 30 to 39 in good health and CMV-seronegative. For the CDR3, the DNA is TGTGCCTGGAGAAACAGGGACAAGTACGAAAAACTGTTTTTT. It translates to CAWRNRDKYEKLFF. The entire variable domain, with the rest obtained from reference TRBV30 and TRBJ1-4, is as follows: SQTIHQWPATLVQPVGSPLSLECTVEGTSNPNLYWYRQAAGRGLQLLFYSVGIGQISSEVPQNLSASRPQDRQFILSSKKLLLSDSGFYLCAWRNRDKYEKLFFGSGTQLSVL.